Shown below are 6 T cell receptor beta chains from a single sample sequenced in a study of T-cell memory formation after mild COVID-19. TCRdb called the 5' RACE reads again in MiXCR, with one record for every CDR3 protein. The profile shows roughly 200,000 distinct CDR3 sequences, roughly 17% of them singletons. The specimen sequenced was PBMCs or a T cell subset sorted from them (not recorded which). Every receptor here comes from an adult woman who had mild COVID-19 (a few samples of this study predate the infection). Cell type and time point are not known.

In nucleotides, the CDR3 is TGTGCCAGCAGCCGCCTAGGGAGCACAGATACGCAGTATTTT. Translating gives CASSRLGSTDTQYF. The V gene is TRBV7-2, the J gene TRBJ2-3; D is unclear. The CDR3 extends over 14 amino acids. Germline V gives CDR1 SGHTA, CDR2 FQGNSA. Trimming cost V 5 bases and J 0 bases, with 9 bases left between them. Supplemented by reference TRBV7-2 and TRBJ2-3, the full variable domain reads GAGVSQSPSNKVTEKGKDVELRCDPISGHTALYWYRQSLGQGLEFLIYFQGNSAPDKSGLPSDRFSAERTGGSVSTLTIQRTQQEDSAVYLCASSRLGSTDTQYFGPGTRLTVL.

This clonotype was recorded a few times. The rearrangement joins TRBV4-1 to TRBJ1-1; the D gene is possibly TRBD1 (5 bases). Trimming removed 0 bases at V and 3 bases at J, with 5 bases between. The germline gives CDR1 MGHRA, CDR2 YSYEKL. This CDR3 has 13 residues. CDR3 nucleotides: TGCGCCAGCAGCCAAGACAGGGACACTGAAGCTTTCTTT. Protein sequence: CASSQDRDTEAFF.

This clonotype occurred a few times. The chain is built from TRBV12-3 or TRBV12-4 and TRBJ1-2, with a tentative D call TRBD1 (5 bases). The CDR3 extends over 15 amino acids. Trimming took 5 bases from V and 4 from J, leaving 17 bases between them. CDR3 coding DNA: TGTGCCAGCAGTCGTGTCCGGGACGCTTTCTATGGCTACACCTTC. It specifies CASSRVRDAFYGYTF.

This clonotype has just a few counts. The genes are TRBV12-3 or TRBV12-4 and TRBJ2-2, with no clear D. Trimming left V 7 bases short and J 3 bases short, with 6 bases between. The CDR3 is made up of 12 amino acids. The CDR3 spells CASKIHTGELFF. The CDR3 nucleotides are TGTGCCAGCAAGATCCACACCGGGGAGCTGTTTTTT.

This clonotype has a handful of counts. V and J are TRBV7-8 and TRBJ2-3; D is undetermined. Germline V lookup: CDR1 SGHVS, CDR2 FQNEAQ. V dropped 1 base and J dropped 1 base, with 12 bases sitting between them. The CDR3 contains 16 residues. The CDR3 coding sequence is TGTGCCAGCAGCTTAGGCGCCTCGAGACGCACAGATACGCAGTATTTT. Its protein product is CASSLGASRRTDTQYF. The variable domain in full, completed from reference TRBV7-8 and TRBJ2-3, reads GAGVSQSPRYKVAKRGQDVALRCDPISGHVSLFWYQQALGQGPEFLTYFQNEAQLDKSGLPSDRFFAERPEGSVSTLKIQRTQQEDSAVYLCASSLGASRRTDTQYFGPGTRLTVL.

The CDR3 bases are TGTGCCAGCAGCCCGGGACAGGGGGCCGGTAGGGAGCAGTTCTTC. Translated, it gives CASSPGQGAGREQFF. The chain combines TRBV7-2 with TRBJ2-1; TRBD1 aligns across 12 bases. Per germline, CDR1 SGHTA and CDR2 FQGNSA. Trimming took 5 bases from V and 10 from J; bases not matched to a gene: 9. The CDR3 is 15 residues long.